This TCR beta chain originates from a study of radiotherapy plus CTLA-4 blockade in lung cancer. Germline V gene lookup returns CDR1 SGHRS and CDR2 YFSETQ. The V end lost 7 bases, the J end lost 7 bases, and 20 bases lay between the germline ends. The CDR3 loop spans 14 amino acids. The method was immunoSEQ multiplex PCR; TCRdb's version includes in-frame clones alone and lacks a portion of them. The repertoire holds around 80,000 clones, with about 79% as singletons. There are a few counts of this clone. This clonotype was sampled from a human donor with non-small cell lung cancer whose response to radiotherapy plus ipilimumab could not be evaluated. Some clones in this sample may be carry-over from other donors' samples. This specimen was peripheral blood, taken from a patient treated with radiotherapy plus ipilimumab. This chain uses TRBV5-1 with TRBJ1-2; possible D gene TRBD1, 6 bases. CDR3 DNA: TGCGCCAGCCGTGTAGAGGCAGGGGTCTCTGGCTACACCTTC. It translates to CASRVEAGVSGYTF. Combining the CDR3 with reference TRBV5-1 and TRBJ1-2 gives the whole variable domain KAGVTQTPRYLIKTRGQQVTLSCSPISGHRSVSWYQQTPGQGLQFLFEYFSETQRNKGNFPGRFSGRQFSNSRSEMNVSTLELGDSALYLCASRVEAGVSGYTFGSGTRLTVV.